A single sample gave rise to the 23 T cell receptor beta chains below, sequenced in a study of blood T cell repertoires in COVID-19. This table comes from immunoSEQ multiplex PCR, and its TCRdb copy is limited to in-frame clones, with some not included. Among under 200,000 clones listed, over 80% were seen once. Sequencing was done on a sample of PBMCs or T cells enriched from blood (not recorded which). These receptors originate from a woman aged 55-75 years who had recovered from COVID-19.

The rearrangement uses TRBV5-1 and TRBJ2-7, with D tentatively TRBD2 (6 bases). CDR3 length: 15 residues. Between the trimmed V and J ends, which lost 0 bases and 5 bases, there was a span of 15 bases. Germline values: CDR1 SGHRS, CDR2 YFSETQ. CDR3 in amino acids: CASSLGTRTTHEQYF. In DNA form, the CDR3 reads TGCGCCAGCAGCTTGGGGACACGGACTACACACGAGCAGTACTTC.

The chain carries TRBV28 and TRBJ2-2; D not certain. CDR3 length: 12 amino acids. V was clipped by 2 bases and J by 7 bases, with 5 bases between them. Germline CDR1 and CDR2: MDHEN and SYDVKM. The CDR3 DNA sequence: TGTGCCAGCAGTTTAGTGTACGGGGAGCTGTTTTTT. It translates to CASSLVYGELFF.

The rearrangement joins TRBV5-1 to TRBJ2-7; tentative D call: TRBD1 (8 bases). Germline V gene lookup returns CDR1 SGHRS and CDR2 YFSETQ. The CDR3 runs 13 residues. V was cut by 4 bases and J by 6 bases, with 14 bases left in between. CDR3 residues: CASSNTGGAEQYF. The CDR3 DNA follows: TGCGCCAGCAGCAACACAGGGGGGGCCGAGCAGTACTTC.

This clone was seen a single time. The chain combines TRBV28 with TRBJ2-7, with 10 bases that match TRBD2. The junction had 4 bases not matched to a gene; V was cut back by 4 bases and J by 1 base. The CDR3 length is 15 residues. CDR1 and CDR2 from the germline V gene are MDHEN and SYDVKM. The CDR3 DNA follows: TGTGCCAGCAGTTCGTGGACTAGCGGTTCCTACGAGCAGTACTTC. Its protein is CASSSWTSGSYEQYF. The full variable domain, completed using reference TRBV28 and TRBJ2-7, is DVKVTQSSRYLVKRTGEKVFLECVQDMDHENMFWYRQDPGLGLRLIYFSYDVKMKEKGDIPEGYSVSREKKERFSLILESASTNQTSMYLCASSSWTSGSYEQYFGPGTRLTVT.

This sequence joins TRBV12-3 or TRBV12-4 and TRBJ2-2; the match to TRBD2 covers 9 bases. Trimming at V came to 8 bases and at J to 6 bases, leaving 4 bases not matched to a gene. This CDR3 is 13 amino acids long. The DNA of the CDR3 is TGTGCCAGCTGGCGGGAGGGCCCCGGGGAGCTGTTTTTT. Protein product: CASWREGPGELFF.

The gene calls are TRBV12-2 and TRBJ1-2; the table's TRBD1 call for D was not verified on the DNA. TRBV12-2 counts as a pseudogene. The CDR3 is 17 residues long. The CDR3 sequence is CASRLKAKGGLHYGYTF. For the CDR3, the DNA is TGTGCAAGTCGCTTAAAGGCAAAAGGGGGCCTCCACTATGGCTACACCTTC.

In this sample, this clone turned up a few times. The chain uses TRBV28 and TRBJ2-2, with 8 nucleotides matching TRBD2. V lost 6 bases, J lost 1 base, and 4 bases stayed unmatched. The CDR3 contains 15 residues. Germline CDR1 and CDR2: MDHEN and SYDVKM. The CDR3 bases are TGTGCCAGCAGACCTACTAGCGGGAACACCGGGGAGCTGTTTTTT. Translated, it gives CASRPTSGNTGELFF.

The chain combines TRBV28 with TRBJ2-7; tentative D call: TRBD1 (6 bases). The CDR3 loop spans 14 amino acids. Germline assignment: CDR1 MDHEN and CDR2 SYDVKM. V was shortened by 5 bases and J by 6 bases, with 17 bases between the two germline ends. CDR3 sequence (DNA): TGTGCCAGCAGTACTCGACAGGTCCCGGGCGAGCAGTACTTC. This codes for CASSTRQVPGEQYF. The full variable domain, its missing parts supplied by reference TRBV28 and TRBJ2-7, is DVKVTQSSRYLVKRTGEKVFLECVQDMDHENMFWYRQDPGLGLRLIYFSYDVKMKEKGDIPEGYSVSREKKERFSLILESASTNQTSMYLCASSTRQVPGEQYFGPGTRLTVT.

The gene calls are TRBV28 and TRBJ2-1; D ambiguous. The ends were cut back, 7 bases at V and 4 bases at J, with 5 bases in the middle. The germline CDR1 and CDR2 sequences are MDHEN and SYDVKM. The CDR3 covers 11 residues. The DNA for the CDR3 is TGTGCCAGCACTTATTACAATGAGCAGTTCTTC. Translating gives CASTYYNEQFF.

Notes on this clone: The junction departs from the called germline gene at one end, perhaps through a read error. This rearrangement joins TRBV5-4 to TRBJ2-4, with 11 bases lining up with TRBD2. Germline lookup yields CDR1 SGHNT and CDR2 YYREEE (reference sequence). The CDR3 covers 14 residues. CDR3 DNA sequence: TGTGCCAGCAGCGCCGACCCCGGGACTAGCGGACCCCCTTTC. Translating gives CASSADPGTSGPPF.

There are a few counts of this clone. The rearrangement links TRBV7-9 to TRBJ1-2; D is uncertain. The CDR3 is made up of 16 amino acids. Germline values: CDR1 SEHNR, CDR2 FQNEAQ (reference sequence). V was pared by 6 bases and J by 1 base, with 18 bases between. The CDR3 protein is CASSLRHGSYNYGYTF. CDR3 sequence (DNA): TGTGCCAGCAGTCTCCGACATGGGAGTTATAACTATGGCTACACCTTC.

CDR3 DNA sequence: TGTGCCAGCAGCCGGGACAGGGGGTCGGGGGCCAACGTCCTGACTTTC. This gives the protein CASSRDRGSGANVLTF. The chain joins TRBV7-3 to TRBJ2-6; 11 bases match TRBD1. The V segment lost 5 bases and the J segment 4 bases; nucleotides outside the gene matches: 4. Germline-derived CDR1 and CDR2 are SGHTA and FQGTGA. CDR3 length: 16 residues.

This rearrangement joins TRBV6-5 to TRBJ2-2; no clear D. The CDR3 has 13 residues. The ends were cut back, 11 bases at V and 3 bases at J, with 13 bases in the middle. Looked up from germline, CDR1 is MNHEY and CDR2 is SVGAGI. In DNA, the CDR3 is TGTGCCTCCACCGGGTGGGACACCGGGGAGCTGTTTTTT. It specifies CASTGWDTGELFF.

The genes are TRBV19 and TRBJ1-6; TRBD1 matches at 7 bases. In germline, CDR1 is LNHDA, CDR2 SQIVND (reference sequence). J was trimmed by 10 bases and V by 3 bases; bases with no gene match: 6. CDR3 length: 14 residues. This CDR3 is CASSIPGGYSPLHF. CDR3 nucleotides: TGTGCCAGTAGTATTCCAGGGGGTTACTCACCCCTCCACTTT.

The V gene is TRBV5-4, the J gene TRBJ2-7, with 10 bases identical to TRBD1. The germline gives CDR1 SGHNT, CDR2 YYREEE (reference sequence). The CDR3 totals 14 residues. After removal of 5 bases from V and 5 bases from J, the junction contained 7 bases not matched to a gene. CDR3 amino acids: CASRHDRGLDEQYF. As DNA, the CDR3 is TGTGCCAGCAGGCATGACAGGGGGCTGGACGAGCAGTACTTC.

The CDR3 coding sequence is TGTGCCATCAGTGACACCCCGGGGGAGACCCAGTACTTC. This encodes CAISDTPGETQYF. The chain joins TRBV10-3 to TRBJ2-5; weak D call: TRBD2 (5 bases). Trimming cost V 3 bases and J 5 bases, with 10 bases left between them. CDR3 size: 13 residues. Germline CDR1 ENHRY, CDR2 SYGVKD.

This clone was seen just once. This chain connects TRBV18 to TRBJ1-1; D gene unclear. V shed 6 bases and J shed 8 bases, with 19 bases lying between them. The CDR3 has 14 residues. The germline CDR1 and CDR2 sequences are KGHSH and LQKENI. CDR3 DNA: TGTGCCAGCTCTCCCTCCGCGGGTGGCCGCGAAGCTTTCTTT. This encodes CASSPSAGGREAFF.

CDR3 DNA: TGTGCCAGCAGTTGGACAGGGGTTAGGACTGAAGCTTTCTTT. Translating gives CASSWTGVRTEAFF. This sequence joins TRBV27 and TRBJ1-1, with TRBD1 identical over 9 bases. The CDR3 totals 14 residues. Trimming cost V 4 bases and J 5 bases; bases outside gene matches: 5. The germline V gene has CDR1 MNHEY and CDR2 SMNVEV (reference sequence).

This clone showed up just a few times. The chain combines TRBV9 with TRBJ2-5; 7 bases map to TRBD2. Trimming cost V 4 bases and J 0 bases; bases outside gene matches: 6. This CDR3 region has 15 residues. CDR1 and CDR2 (germline): SGDLS, YYNGEE. CDR3: CASSPRAGYQETQYF. Here the CDR3 DNA reads TGTGCCAGCAGCCCCCGAGCGGGATACCAAGAGACCCAGTACTTC. Full variable domain (missing parts from reference TRBV9 and TRBJ2-5): DSGVTQTPKHLITATGQRVTLRCSPRSGDLSVYWYQQSLDQGLQFLIQYYNGEERAKGNILERFSAQQFPDLHSELNLSSLELGDSALYFCASSPRAGYQETQYFGPGTRLLVL.

This sequence joins TRBV7-8 and TRBJ1-2; weak D call: TRBD1 (5 bases). V gave up 5 bases and J gave up 6 bases, with 13 bases separating them. Germline-derived CDR1 and CDR2 are SGHVS and FQNEAQ. CDR3 length equals 13 residues. For the CDR3, the DNA is TGTGCCAGCAGCGGAGCAGGGAGGAATGGCTACACCTTC. This sequence encodes CASSGAGRNGYTF.

The V gene is TRBV6-5, the J gene TRBJ2-1, with 8 bases identical to TRBD2. This CDR3 is built from 12 residues. Germline V lookup: CDR1 MNHEY, CDR2 SVGAGI. V lost 6 bases, J lost 7 bases, and 2 bases stayed unmatched. The CDR3 DNA follows: TGTGCCAGCAGGGTAGCGGGGAATGAGCAGTTCTTC. This codes for CASRVAGNEQFF.

The chain uses TRBV28 and TRBJ2-4, with 8 nucleotides matching TRBD2. The CDR3 length is 15 residues. From germline, CDR1 is MDHEN and CDR2 SYDVKM. Trimming at V came to 1 base and at J to 3 bases, leaving 2 bases not matched to a gene. CDR3 bases: TGTGCCAGCAGTTTATCCGGGACTAGCAAAAACATTCAGTACTTC. Translating it yields CASSLSGTSKNIQYF.

V and J are TRBV5-6 and TRBJ2-4, with a weak D call TRBD1 (6 bases). The V end lost 4 bases, the J end lost 5 bases, and 10 bases lay between the germline ends. Germline V gives CDR1 SGHDT, CDR2 YYEEEE. CDR3 length: 13 amino acids. The CDR3 protein is CASSHHRENIQYF. CDR3 nucleotides: TGTGCCAGCAGCCACCACAGGGAAAACATTCAGTACTTC.